This note documents a single TCR beta chain sequence. With a J-beta primer mix and a sample-barcoded 5' primer, a second PCR ran about 7 to 12 cycles. TCRdb processed the 5' RACE reads anew with MiXCR; each CDR3 protein has one entry. The table shows about 1.4 million distinct CDR3 sequences, with 55% to 75% occurring only once. No fewer than 6 million PBMCs went into each sample. This record comes from a study of blood T cells in healthy people across ages. Germline V CDR1 and CDR2: LGHNA, YNFKEQ. The CDR3 has 13 residues. The V and J ends lost 1 base and 8 bases respectively, with 8 bases between them.

The receptor was isolated from a man between 18 and 35 years old in good health. V is TRBV4-2 and J is TRBJ1-4; possible D gene TRBD1, 5 bases. The sample comprised blood. DNA for the CDR3: TGTGCCAGCAGCCAAGCGGGGGAGGAAAAACTGTTTTTT. This gives the protein CASSQAGEEKLFF.